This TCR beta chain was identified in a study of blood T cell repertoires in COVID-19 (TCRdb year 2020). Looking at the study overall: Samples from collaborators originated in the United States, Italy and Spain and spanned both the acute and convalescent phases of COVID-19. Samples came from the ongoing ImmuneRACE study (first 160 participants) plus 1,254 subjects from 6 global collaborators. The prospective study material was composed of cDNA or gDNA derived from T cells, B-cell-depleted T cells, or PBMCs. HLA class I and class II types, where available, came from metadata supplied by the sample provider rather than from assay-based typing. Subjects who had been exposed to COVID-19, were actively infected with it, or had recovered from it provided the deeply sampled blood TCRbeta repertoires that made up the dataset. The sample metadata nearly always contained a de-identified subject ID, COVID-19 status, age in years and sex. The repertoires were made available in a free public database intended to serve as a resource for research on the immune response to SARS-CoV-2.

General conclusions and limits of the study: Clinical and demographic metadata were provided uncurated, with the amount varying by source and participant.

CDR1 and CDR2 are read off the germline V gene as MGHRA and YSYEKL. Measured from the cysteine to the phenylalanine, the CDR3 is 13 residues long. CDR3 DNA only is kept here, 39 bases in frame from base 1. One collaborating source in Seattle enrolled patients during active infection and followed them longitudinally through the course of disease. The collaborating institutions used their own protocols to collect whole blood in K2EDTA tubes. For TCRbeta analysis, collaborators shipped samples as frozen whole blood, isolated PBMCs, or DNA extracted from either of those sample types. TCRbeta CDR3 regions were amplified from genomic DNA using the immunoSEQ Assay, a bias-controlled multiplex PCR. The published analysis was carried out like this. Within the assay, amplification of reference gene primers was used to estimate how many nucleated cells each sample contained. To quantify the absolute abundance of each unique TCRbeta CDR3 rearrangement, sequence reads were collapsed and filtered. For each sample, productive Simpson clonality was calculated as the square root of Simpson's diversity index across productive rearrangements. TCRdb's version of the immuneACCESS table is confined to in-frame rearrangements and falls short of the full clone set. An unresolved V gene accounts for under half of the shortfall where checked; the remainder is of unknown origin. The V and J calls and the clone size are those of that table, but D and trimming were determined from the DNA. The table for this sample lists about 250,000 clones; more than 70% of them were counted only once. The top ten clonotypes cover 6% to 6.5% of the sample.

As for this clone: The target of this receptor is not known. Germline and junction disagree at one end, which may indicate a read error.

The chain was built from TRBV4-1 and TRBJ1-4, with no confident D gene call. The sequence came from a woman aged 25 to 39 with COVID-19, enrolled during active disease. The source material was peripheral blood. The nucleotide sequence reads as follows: TGCGCCAGCAGCCAAGAAGAGGCAATCGCTGAGGTTTTT. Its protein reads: CASSQEEAIAEVF.